This TCR beta chain was sequenced during a study of blood T cell repertoires in COVID-19. Germline CDR1 is LGHDT and CDR2 is YNNKEL (reference sequence). V was shortened by 2 bases and J by 1 base, with 8 bases between the two germline ends. The CDR3 has 14 amino acids. The authors' processing: The assay estimated nucleated cells by amplifying reference gene primers. TCRdb's copy holds only in-frame clones and misses some; the assay was immunoSEQ multiplex PCR. Clone size and V and J calls were adopted from that table, with D and trimming inferred from the DNA. Among approximately 150,000 clones listed, 75% to 90% were seen once.

The material sequenced was peripheral blood. V and J are TRBV3-1 (or the pseudogene TRBV3-2) and TRBJ1-1; D is undetermined. This TCR came from a human donor in a cohort sampled during active COVID-19. CDR3 DNA: TGTGCCAGCAGCCAAAAGCGCTCGAACACTGAAGCTTTCTTT. It specifies CASSQKRSNTEAFF.